This T cell receptor beta chain appears in the sequencing data of a study of T cells after yellow fever vaccination. Study-wide results and limits: The CD4 compartment and the CD8 compartment contained a small share of clonotypes in common.

This clonotype was picked up many times. Antigen unknown. The CDR3 has 14 amino acids. Germline CDR1 DFQATT, CDR2 SNEGSKA (reference sequence). Trimming took off 0 bases at V and 6 bases at J, with 14 bases between the two ends. Template switching by 5'RACE produced TCR cDNA, adding a universal primer site and UMIs. Using its own MiXCR run on the 5' RACE reads, TCRdb lists one record per CDR3 protein. The profile shows a few hundred thousand distinct CDR3 sequences, less than 3.5% of them singletons. The chain uses TRBV20-1 and TRBJ2-5; D may be TRBD1 (5 bases). This clonotype was sampled from a man aged 18 to 35 who received the YFV17D yellow fever vaccine. The specimen comprised CD4+ T cells sorted from PBMCs, sampled 10 days after the yellow fever booster vaccination. CDR3 residues: CSARDGEAGKTQYF. DNA of the CDR3: TGCAGTGCTAGAGATGGCGAGGCAGGGAAGACCCAGTACTTC.